These T cell receptor beta chains were read from a single sample in a study of regulatory T cells in long-lasting Graves disease. One entry per CDR3 protein, called by TCRdb with MiXCR from the multiplex PCR reads. The table lists about 420,000 distinct CDR3 sequences, about a sixth of them singletons. The sample also formed part of further work on T cells in Graves' hyperthyroidism and ophthalmopathy.

The material sequenced was peripheral blood mononuclear cells (PBMCs), taken at new diagnosis, from a patient treated with antithyroid drugs. These receptor sequences come from a woman under 30 with Graves disease. Each CDR3 is given with its conserved first and last residue. A D gene is named only where the DNA matches it firmly. Size is omitted from some rows. Given values are once, few, many or a class for expanded clones.

J: TRBJ2-3
V: TRBV29-1
size: once
D: TRBD2
CDR3: CSVEDYGGRQTDTQYF
DNA: TGCAGCGTTGAAGATTACGGCGGGAGGCAAACAGATACGCAGTATTTT

J: TRBJ2-7
V: TRBV5-6
size: -
D: -
CDR3: CASSIGGAYSYEQYF
DNA: TGTGCCAGCAGCATTGGGGGAGCGTACTCCTACGAGCAGTACTTC

J: TRBJ2-3
V: TRBV27
size: many
D: TRBD2
CDR3: CASSRIAGAADTQYF
DNA: TGTGCCAGCAGTAGGATAGCGGGAGCGGCAGATACGCAGTATTTT

J: TRBJ2-5
V: TRBV28
size: many
D: -
CDR3: CAAGSDKKETQYF
DNA: TGTGCGGCGGGGAGCGACAAGAAAGAGACCCAGTACTTC

J: TRBJ2-1
V: TRBV7-2
size: many
D: -
CDR3: CASSQRRDNEQFF
DNA: TGTGCCAGCAGCCAACGGCGTGACAATGAGCAGTTCTTC

J: TRBJ1-1
V: TRBV7-9
size: once
D: -
CDR3: CASSLVGGRLTEAFF
DNA: TGTGCCAGCAGCTTAGTAGGCGGACGGCTCACTGAAGCTTTCTTT

J: TRBJ1-1
V: TRBV18
size: many
D: -
CDR3: CASSPEVVAEAFF
DNA: TGTGCCAGCTCACCTGAGGTTGTCGCTGAAGCTTTCTTT

J: TRBJ2-7
V: TRBV3-1
size: many
D: -
CDR3: CASSQDEQYF
DNA: TGTGCCAGCAGCCAAGACGAGCAGTACTTC

J: TRBJ2-7
V: TRBV9
size: -
D: TRBD2
CDR3: CASSAASGRGEQYF
DNA: TGTGCCAGCAGCGCCGCTAGCGGGAGGGGCGAGCAGTACTTC

J: TRBJ2-1
V: TRBV24-1
size: many
D: TRBD2
CDR3: CATSDSLAGFSYNEQFF
DNA: TGTGCCACCAGTGATTCCCTAGCGGGGTTCTCCTACAATGAGCAGTTCTTC

J: TRBJ1-1
V: TRBV29-1
size: few
D: -
CDR3: CSVEEGWMNTEAFF
DNA: TGCAGCGTTGAGGAGGGTTGGATGAACACTGAAGCTTTCTTT

J: TRBJ2-7
V: TRBV7-9
size: many
D: -
CDR3: CASSSPPHRNPNEQYF
DNA: TGTGCCAGCAGCTCTCCCCCCCACAGGAACCCCAACGAGCAGTACTTC

J: TRBJ1-2
V: TRBV20-1
size: -
D: -
CDR3: CSARDLSRYGYTF
DNA: TGCAGTGCTAGAGACCTCTCCAGATATGGCTACACCTTC

J: TRBJ1-2
V: TRBV30
size: many
D: -
CDR3: CAWSVHGGNYGYTF
DNA: TGTGCCTGGAGTGTACACGGGGGTAACTATGGCTACACCTTC

J: TRBJ1-5
V: TRBV12-3/TRBV12-4
size: many
D: -
CDR3: CASSLWDQPQHF
DNA: TGTGCCAGCAGTTTATGGGATCAGCCCCAGCATTTT

J: TRBJ2-6
V: TRBV29-1
size: many
D: -
CDR3: CSVDARGSGANVLTF
DNA: TGCAGCGTTGACGCCAGGGGATCCGGGGCCAACGTCCTGACTTTC

J: TRBJ1-1
V: TRBV4-2
size: many
D: -
CDR3: CASSQDSHNTEAFF
DNA: TGTGCCAGCAGCCAAGATAGCCACAACACTGAAGCTTTCTTT

J: TRBJ2-1
V: TRBV11-2
size: many
D: TRBD2
CDR3: CASSLREATYNEQFF
DNA: TGTGCCAGCAGCTTACGGGAGGCCACCTACAATGAGCAGTTCTTC

J: TRBJ2-7
V: TRBV29-1
size: -
D: TRBD1
CDR3: CSVDLRQGAIYEQYF
DNA: TGCAGCGTTGATTTAAGACAGGGGGCTATCTACGAGCAGTACTTC

J: TRBJ1-2
V: TRBV6-1
size: many
D: TRBD1
CDR3: CASSGNRDRVENGYTF
DNA: TGTGCCAGCAGTGGAAACCGGGACAGGGTGGAGAATGGCTACACCTTC

J: TRBJ2-1
V: TRBV25-1
size: few
D: -
CDR3: CASSELEVYNEQFF
DNA: TGTGCCAGCAGTGAACTCGAGGTCTACAATGAGCAGTTCTTC

J: TRBJ2-3
V: TRBV11-2
size: many
D: -
CDR3: CASSRVVDTQYF
DNA: TGTGCCAGCAGCCGCGTGGTAGATACGCAGTATTTT

J: TRBJ2-7
V: TRBV12-3/TRBV12-4
size: many
D: TRBD1
CDR3: CASSVGTGLHEQYF
DNA: TGTGCCAGCAGTGTTGGGACAGGGCTCCACGAGCAGTACTTC

J: TRBJ2-5
V: TRBV6-1
size: -
D: -
CDR3: CASRNRQQETQYF
DNA: TGTGCCAGCAGGAATAGACAGCAAGAGACCCAGTACTTC

J: TRBJ2-1
V: TRBV5-1
size: -
D: -
CDR3: CASSLGAGRYNEQFF
DNA: TGCGCCAGCAGCTTGGGGGCCGGGCGGTACAATGAGCAGTTCTTC

J: TRBJ2-2
V: TRBV28
size: few
D: -
CDR3: CASRPDRPTGELFF
DNA: TGTGCCAGCAGACCCGACAGGCCCACCGGGGAGCTGTTTTTT

J: TRBJ1-2
V: TRBV20-1
size: few
D: TRBD1
CDR3: CSAIDRGNYGYTF
DNA: TGCAGTGCTATTGACAGGGGAAACTATGGCTACACCTTC

J: TRBJ2-7
V: TRBV7-8
size: many
D: TRBD1
CDR3: CASSRDRGRSSYEQYF
DNA: TGTGCCAGCAGCCGGGACAGGGGGCGCTCGTCCTACGAGCAGTACTTC

J: TRBJ2-1
V: TRBV2
size: many
D: -
CDR3: CASGQNEQFF
DNA: TGTGCCAGCGGGCAGAATGAGCAGTTCTTC

J: TRBJ2-7
V: TRBV6-5
size: few
D: -
CDR3: CASSYDVRSYEQYF
DNA: TGTGCCAGCAGTTACGATGTCCGCTCCTACGAGCAGTACTTC

J: TRBJ2-7
V: TRBV28
size: many
D: -
CDR3: CASGVGGSLSYEQYF
DNA: TGTGCCAGTGGGGTAGGGGGTTCCCTCTCCTACGAGCAGTACTTC

J: TRBJ1-2
V: TRBV28
size: -
D: -
CDR3: CASSSHNYGYTF
DNA: TGTGCCAGCAGTTCCCATAACTATGGCTACACCTTC

J: TRBJ1-1
V: TRBV6-1
size: many
D: TRBD1
CDR3: CASIPPLGTGDNTEAFF
DNA: TGTGCCAGCATCCCCCCCCTTGGGACAGGGGACAACACTGAAGCTTTCTTT

J: TRBJ1-5
V: TRBV19
size: -
D: -
CDR3: CASSIRRNSNQPQHF
DNA: TGTGCCAGTAGTATCAGACGGAATAGCAATCAGCCCCAGCATTTT

J: TRBJ2-7
V: TRBV27
size: many
D: -
CDR3: CASSSPGLAKEQYF
DNA: TGTGCCAGCAGTTCTCCGGGACTTGCTAAAGAGCAGTACTTC

J: TRBJ2-1
V: TRBV7-3
size: -
D: TRBD2
CDR3: CASSIGTSGSEQFF
DNA: TGTGCCAGCAGCATTGGGACTAGCGGGAGTGAGCAGTTCTTC

J: TRBJ2-3
V: TRBV5-1
size: many
D: TRBD2
CDR3: CASSYLAGGPADTQYF
DNA: TGCGCCAGCAGCTACTTAGCGGGAGGGCCCGCAGATACGCAGTATTTT

J: TRBJ2-2
V: TRBV20-1
size: many
D: TRBD2
CDR3: CSAPAGTSGFGELFF
DNA: TGCAGTGCTCCCGCTGGGACTAGCGGGTTCGGGGAGCTGTTTTTT

J: TRBJ2-2
V: TRBV6-1
size: -
D: TRBD2
CDR3: CASRGEFMVPGELFF
DNA: TGTGCCAGCCGGGGGGAGTTTATGGTTCCCGGGGAGCTGTTTTTT

J: TRBJ1-4
V: TRBV7-2
size: -
D: -
CDR3: CASSLSGTNEKLFF
DNA: TGTGCCAGCAGCTTAAGTGGTACTAATGAAAAACTGTTTTTT

J: TRBJ2-5
V: TRBV20-1
size: -
D: -
CDR3: CSARDSQETQYF
DNA: TGCAGTGCTAGGGACAGCCAAGAGACCCAGTACTTC

J: TRBJ2-3
V: TRBV7-8
size: many
D: -
CDR3: CASSHRRDLTTDTQYF
DNA: TGTGCCAGCAGCCACCGCAGGGATTTGACGACAGATACGCAGTATTTT

J: TRBJ1-6
V: TRBV6-1
size: -
D: -
CDR3: CASTEGDKRNSPLHF
DNA: TGTGCCAGCACCGAAGGGGACAAGCGTAATTCACCCCTCCACTTT

J: TRBJ2-7
V: TRBV7-2
size: -
D: -
CDR3: CASSSSAGTGRNKQYF
DNA: TGTGCCAGCAGCTCATCAGCCGGGACTGGGCGGAACAAGCAGTACTTC

J: TRBJ2-4
V: TRBV6-2/TRBV6-3
size: few
D: -
CDR3: CASSYGSLAVNEQYF
DNA: TGTGCCAGCAGTTACGGTAGCTTAGCGGTCAATGAGCAGTACTTC

J: TRBJ2-3
V: TRBV7-2
size: many
D: -
CDR3: CASSLRGNRVESTDTQYF
DNA: TGTGCCAGCAGCTTAAGGGGGAACAGGGTGGAAAGCACAGATACGCAGTATTTT

J: TRBJ1-1
V: TRBV9
size: -
D: -
CDR3: CASSDHPGEYTEAFF
DNA: TGTGCCAGCAGCGACCACCCAGGAGAGTACACTGAAGCTTTCTTT

J: TRBJ2-3
V: TRBV11-2
size: many
D: TRBD2
CDR3: CASSELAFTDTQYF
DNA: TGTGCCAGCAGCGAACTAGCGTTCACAGATACGCAGTATTTT

J: TRBJ2-7
V: TRBV2
size: many
D: TRBD1
CDR3: CASSETGTGVYEQYF
DNA: TGTGCCAGCAGTGAAACCGGGACAGGGGTCTACGAGCAGTACTTC

J: TRBJ2-7
V: TRBV12-3/TRBV12-4
size: -
D: TRBD2
CDR3: CASSALAGGPYEQYF
DNA: TGTGCCAGCAGTGCTCTAGCGGGAGGGCCCTACGAGCAGTACTTC

J: TRBJ2-3
V: TRBV15
size: -
D: TRBD2
CDR3: CATSRGLAGGPTDTQYF
DNA: TGTGCCACCAGCAGAGGATTAGCGGGAGGGCCAACAGATACGCAGTATTTT

J: TRBJ2-7
V: TRBV27
size: -
D: TRBD2
CDR3: CASRRESSYEQYF
DNA: TGTGCCAGCAGGCGGGAGAGCTCCTACGAGCAGTACTTC